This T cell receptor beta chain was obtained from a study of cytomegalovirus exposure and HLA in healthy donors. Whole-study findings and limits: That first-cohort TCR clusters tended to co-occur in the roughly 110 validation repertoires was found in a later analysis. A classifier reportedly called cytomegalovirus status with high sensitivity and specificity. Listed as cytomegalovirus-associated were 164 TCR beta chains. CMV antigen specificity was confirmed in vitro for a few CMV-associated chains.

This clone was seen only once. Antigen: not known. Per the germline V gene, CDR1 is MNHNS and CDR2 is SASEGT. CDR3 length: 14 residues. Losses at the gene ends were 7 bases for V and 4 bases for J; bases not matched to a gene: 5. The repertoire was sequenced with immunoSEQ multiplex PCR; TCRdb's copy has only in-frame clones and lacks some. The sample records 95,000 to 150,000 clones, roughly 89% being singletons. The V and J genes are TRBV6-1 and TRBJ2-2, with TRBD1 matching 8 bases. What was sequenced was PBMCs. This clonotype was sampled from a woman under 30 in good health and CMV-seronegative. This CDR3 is CASIGTGGTGELFF. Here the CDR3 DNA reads TGTGCCAGCATTGGAACAGGGGGCACCGGGGAGCTGTTTTTT.